This T cell receptor beta chain was obtained from a study of blood T cell repertoires in COVID-19. The germline CDR1 and CDR2 sequences are MNHNS and SASEGT. Trimming shortened V by 2 bases and J by 7 bases, and 18 bases separated the two germline ends. The CDR3 sequence is 15 residues long. Libraries were prepared by immunoSEQ multiplex PCR; TCRdb keeps only in-frame clonotypes and omits some of them. The sample records some 200,000 clones, 80% to 90% being singletons. The clonotype originates from a man under 40 in a cohort exposed to, infected with or recovered from COVID-19 (not recorded which). The rearrangement joins TRBV6-1 to TRBJ2-7; D is possibly TRBD2 (7 bases). What was sequenced was PBMCs or T cells enriched from blood (not recorded which). This chain's CDR3 is CASSETLGGVREQYF. The CDR3 DNA reads TGTGCCAGCAGTGAAACTTTAGGGGGGGTAAGGGAGCAGTACTTC.